The TCR beta chain under discussion was sequenced for a study of blood T cell repertoires in COVID-19. Turning to the study itself: From the United States, Italy and Spain came samples of acute and convalescent COVID-19. Nucleic acid was either cDNA or gDNA, and it came from T cells, B-cell-depleted T cells, or PBMCs.

In the original analysis: How many nucleated cells were present was estimated from reference gene primer amplification. Sequencing used immunoSEQ multiplex PCR; TCRdb keeps in-frame clones, though not all of them. The DNA was the basis for D and trimming; V, J and clone size are from that table. The table has more than 150,000 clones, over 80% seen once. As concerns this clone: This CDR3 is also generated by other DNA sequences in the sample.

The germline V and J ends were trimmed by 0 bases and 4 bases, with 9 bases remaining between them. This CDR3 has 14 residues. Germline CDR1 and CDR2: LGHNA and YSLEER. Sequenced sample: peripheral blood. The chain uses TRBV4-3 and TRBJ1-1; D ambiguous. This clonotype was obtained from a woman aged 60-75 years with acute or convalescent COVID-19. The CDR3 sequence is CASSQDLGVTEAFF. CDR3 nucleotide sequence: TGCGCCAGCAGCCAAGATCTCGGGGTCACTGAAGCTTTCTTT.